One and the same sample provided the 29 T cell receptor beta chains below, sequenced in a study of blood T cell repertoires in COVID-19. Some clones are missing from TCRdb's copy, which holds only in-frame ones; the method was immunoSEQ multiplex PCR. Of fewer than 35,000 clones in the sample, 85% to 90% were seen once. The specimen was peripheral blood. These receptor sequences come from a man in his 70s with active COVID-19.

V usage is TRBV18 and J usage is TRBJ2-2; 9 nucleotides agree with TRBD1. The CDR3 sequence is 15 residues long. In germline, CDR1 is KGHSH, CDR2 LQKENI. Trimming removed 8 bases from V and 2 bases from J; junction bases left unmatched: 6. The CDR3 reads CASLRTGANTGELFF. The CDR3 nucleotides are TGTGCCAGCCTAAGGACAGGGGCAAACACCGGGGAGCTGTTTTTT. Full variable domain (missing parts from reference TRBV18 and TRBJ2-2): NAGVMQNPRHLVRRRGQEARLRCSPMKGHSHVYWYRQLPEEGLKFMVYLQKENIIDESGMPKERFSAEFPKEGPSILRIQQVVRGDSAAYFCASLRTGANTGELFFGEGSRLTVL.

The chain has TRBV5-4 and TRBJ1-2; maybe TRBD1 (5 bases). Deletions cut 6 bases from V and 7 bases from J, with 19 bases between. Germline loops: CDR1 SGHNT, CDR2 YYREEE (reference sequence). The length of the CDR3 is 14 residues. CDR3 amino acids: CASTTHGGPVGYTF. CDR3 bases: TGTGCCAGCACCACCCACGGGGGACCGGTTGGCTACACCTTC.

The rearrangement joins TRBV28 to TRBJ2-7; 8 nucleotides match TRBD2. This CDR3 has 15 amino acids. Germline values: CDR1 MDHEN, CDR2 SYDVKM. Trimming at V came to 5 bases and at J to 1 base, leaving 7 bases not matched to a gene. In DNA form, the CDR3 reads TGTGCCAGCAGTCCGCCGACTAGCGTGTCCTACGAGCAGTACTTC. Amino acids: CASSPPTSVSYEQYF.

This clone was observed once. This chain joins TRBV6-5 and TRBJ2-5; 10 bases fit TRBD1. Unmatched junction bases numbered 7, after V lost 4 bases and J lost 5 bases. Germline V gene sequence: CDR1 MNHEY, CDR2 SVGAGI. The CDR3 contains 15 residues. The CDR3 region is CASSLRQGARETQYF. The CDR3 bases are TGTGCCAGCAGTTTAAGACAGGGGGCGAGGGAGACCCAGTACTTC.

A remark on this clone: The sample carries other DNA sequences with the same CDR3. CDR3 nucleotide sequence: TGCGCCAGCAGCTTGGCAGGGGCTGACTATGGCTACACCTTC. Its protein product is CASSLAGADYGYTF. The chain is built from TRBV5-1 and TRBJ1-2; perhaps TRBD1 as D (6 bases). The germline V and J ends were trimmed by 0 bases and 3 bases, with 9 bases remaining between them. The CDR3 spans 14 residues. Germline lookup yields CDR1 SGHRS and CDR2 YFSETQ. The whole variable domain, filled in from reference TRBV5-1 and TRBJ1-2, reads KAGVTQTPRYLIKTRGQQVTLSCSPISGHRSVSWYQQTPGQGLQFLFEYFSETQRNKGNFPGRFSGRQFSNSRSEMNVSTLELGDSALYLCASSLAGADYGYTFGSGTRLTVV.

The chain is built from TRBV2 and TRBJ1-5; D is unresolved. From germline, CDR1 is SNHLY and CDR2 FYNNEI. With 4 bases removed from V and 2 bases from J, the gap between germline ends came to 9 bases. This CDR3 has 14 residues. CDR3 amino acids: CASSGWQGNQPQHF. The DNA of the CDR3 is TGTGCCAGCAGTGGATGGCAAGGCAATCAGCCCCAGCATTTT.

The chain recombines TRBV9 with TRBJ1-5, with no clear D. CDR3 length: 15 residues. CDR1 is SGDLS and CDR2 is YYNGEE in the germline V gene. The V gene lost 4 bases and the J gene lost 6 bases, with 17 bases spanning the gap. The CDR3 loop reads CASSPDAGKGQPQHF. For the CDR3, the DNA is TGTGCCAGCAGCCCCGACGCGGGGAAGGGTCAGCCCCAGCATTTT.

The rearrangement links TRBV30 to TRBJ1-2, with D uncertain. This CDR3 has 13 amino acids. CDR1 is GTSNPN and CDR2 is SVGIG in the germline V gene (reference sequence). The V end was cut by 2 bases, the J end by 2 bases, with 9 bases between. The CDR3 bases are TGTGCCTGGAGTTCCGGGTCGAACTATGGCTACACCTTC. Encoded protein: CAWSSGSNYGYTF.

The chain has TRBV19 and TRBJ1-5; D unresolved. CDR1 and CDR2 from the germline V gene are LNHDA and SQIVND (reference sequence). The CDR3 loop spans 14 amino acids. The V gene lost 1 base and the J gene lost 0 bases, with 4 bases spanning the gap. CDR3 coding DNA: TGTGCCAGTAGTATAGGTTATAGCAATCAGCCCCAGCATTTT. Its protein is CASSIGYSNQPQHF.

V is TRBV5-5 and J is TRBJ1-3; D possibly corresponds to TRBD1 (5 bases). This CDR3 has 14 amino acids. V lost 1 base and J 1 base, leaving 6 bases between the germline ends. CDR1 is SGHKS, CDR2 YYEKEE, per germline (reference sequence). The CDR3 DNA follows: TGTGCCAGCAGCTTGAGGGGATCTGGAAACACCATATATTTT. It yields the protein CASSLRGSGNTIYF.

V and J are TRBV28 and TRBJ2-7, with a tentative D call TRBD2 (7 bases). Germline lookup yields CDR1 MDHEN and CDR2 SYDVKM. CDR3 size: 15 residues. Trimming cost V 7 bases and J 3 bases, with 19 bases left between them. The CDR3 DNA reads as TGTGCCAGCACCCCAGGGGTGGGGGGGTACTACGAGCAGTACTTC. This encodes CASTPGVGGYYEQYF.

The sample holds one count of this clone. J is TRBJ2-7 and V is TRBV11-2; D not certain. Germline values: CDR1 SGHAT, CDR2 FQNNGV. V was shortened by 5 bases and J by 2 bases, with 7 bases between the two germline ends. The CDR3 is made up of 12 amino acids. The CDR3 protein is CASSQNPYEQYF. Here the CDR3 DNA reads TGTGCCAGCAGCCAGAACCCCTACGAGCAGTACTTC.

The rearrangement links TRBV12-3 or TRBV12-4 to TRBJ2-3; D gene ambiguous. The CDR3 is 12 amino acids. Trimming pared 8 bases from V and 0 bases from J, leaving 6 bases between. DNA of the CDR3: TGTGCCAGCGGCCCTAGCACAGATACGCAGTATTTT. This translates into CASGPSTDTQYF.

J is TRBJ2-1 and V is TRBV6-2 or TRBV6-3; the match to TRBD2 covers 7 bases. Germline V lookup: CDR1 MNHEY, CDR2 SVGEGT. The CDR3 spans 14 residues. The J segment lost 5 bases and the V segment lost 6 bases, leaving 7 bases of the junction unmatched. CDR3 amino acids: CASSWTSRHNEQFF. DNA for the CDR3: TGTGCCAGCAGCTGGACTAGTAGGCACAATGAGCAGTTCTTC.

The CDR3 DNA follows: TGTGCCAGCAGCCCTCGGGGTTGGGAGGGGGAGCTGTTTTTT. Amino acids: CASSPRGWEGELFF. V gene TRBV7-3 combines with J gene TRBJ2-2; D possibly corresponds to TRBD2 (5 bases). The CDR3 consists of 14 residues. Trimming cost V 5 bases and J 8 bases, with 15 bases left between them. Germline assignment: CDR1 SGHTA and CDR2 FQGTGA.

The chain combines TRBV6-5 with TRBJ2-7, with D perhaps TRBD1 (5 bases). The length of the CDR3 is 12 residues. The V end was cut by 5 bases, the J end by 3 bases, with 8 bases between. Germline CDR1 reads MNHEY; CDR2 reads SVGAGI. The CDR3 loop reads CASSNRLYEQYF. DNA of the CDR3: TGTGCCAGCAGTAACAGGCTCTACGAGCAGTACTTC.

This clone appeared a few times. This chain connects TRBV3-1 (or the pseudogene TRBV3-2) to TRBJ1-2, with D maybe TRBD1 (5 bases). Germline-derived CDR1 and CDR2 are LGHDT and YNNKEL (reference sequence). CDR3 length equals 14 residues. Trimming left V 3 bases short and J 8 bases short, with 16 bases between. The CDR3 bases are TGTGCCAGCAGCCAGCTACGAACAGGTAACGGCTACACCTTC. Encoded protein: CASSQLRTGNGYTF.

The chain has TRBV19 and TRBJ1-4; D is undetermined. V was pared by 4 bases and J by 3 bases, with 9 bases between. This CDR3 region has 14 residues. In germline, CDR1 is LNHDA, CDR2 SQIVND (reference sequence). The CDR3 loop is CASSTRAANEKLFF. The CDR3 DNA follows: TGTGCCAGTAGTACGAGGGCGGCTAATGAAAAACTGTTTTTT.

This clone has only one observation. The V gene is TRBV10-1, the J gene TRBJ2-5, with TRBD2 identical over 13 bases. V lost 10 bases to trimming and J lost 5 bases; unmatched junction nucleotides: 13. This CDR3 spans 16 amino acids. Germline V gene lookup returns CDR1 WNHNN and CDR2 SYGVQD (reference sequence). The CDR3 here is CAIQNGTSGEKETQYF. The CDR3 DNA is TGCGCCATCCAAAACGGGACTAGCGGGGAGAAGGAGACCCAGTACTTC.

The rearrangement links TRBV7-2 to TRBJ1-2; no reliable D call. Germline lookup yields CDR1 SGHTA and CDR2 FQGNSA. This CDR3 is 12 amino acids long. V was clipped by 1 base and J by 8 bases, with 8 bases between them. CDR3 nucleotides: TGTGCCAGCAGCTTAGACTGGGCCGGCTACACCTTC. Protein product: CASSLDWAGYTF.

The chain recombines TRBV18 with TRBJ2-3; 15 bases are a match to TRBD2. V was clipped by 3 bases and J by 1 base; unmatched bases: 8. The germline V gene has CDR1 KGHSH and CDR2 LQKENI. CDR3 size: 19 residues. Written as DNA, the CDR3 is TGTGCCAGCTCACCCGGACTAGCGGGGGGGCTAGTCGGCACAGATACGCAGTATTTT. Translating it yields CASSPGLAGGLVGTDTQYF.

The chain links TRBV2 to TRBJ1-3, with D possibly matching TRBD1 (6 bases). Germline V gives CDR1 SNHLY, CDR2 FYNNEI. V gave up 6 bases and J gave up 4 bases, with 19 bases separating them. The CDR3 contains 16 residues. Here the CDR3 reads CASSFHTGLEGNTIYF. CDR3 nucleotide sequence: TGTGCCAGCAGCTTTCACACAGGGTTAGAAGGAAACACCATATATTTT.

The rearrangement joins TRBV5-4 to TRBJ2-5; tentative D call: TRBD2 (6 bases). V was trimmed by 0 bases and J by 2 bases, leaving 11 bases between them. Germline V CDR1 and CDR2: SGHNT, YYREEE (reference sequence). CDR3 length: 15 amino acids. CDR3 protein: CASSLASGSQETQYF. The CDR3 nucleotides are TGTGCCAGCAGCTTGGCCAGCGGGTCGCAAGAGACCCAGTACTTC.

The chain joins TRBV5-1 to TRBJ2-2; D perhaps matches TRBD2 (5 bases). CDR1 SGHRS and CDR2 YFSETQ come from the germline V gene. The V end was cut by 2 bases, the J end by 4 bases, with 9 bases between. The CDR3 has 14 residues. This chain's CDR3 is CASSLEGSTGELFF. CDR3 nucleotide sequence: TGCGCCAGCAGCTTAGAGGGTAGCACCGGGGAGCTGTTTTTT.

This chain connects TRBV19 to TRBJ2-7; D is perhaps TRBD2 (7 bases). V was cut by 3 bases and J by 5 bases, with 11 bases left in between. The CDR3 covers 13 residues. CDR1 LNHDA and CDR2 SQIVND come from the germline V gene (reference sequence). The CDR3 DNA sequence: TGTGCCAGTAGTATCAGGGGAGGGAACGAGCAGTACTTC. As protein: CASSIRGGNEQYF.

V is TRBV6-6 and J is TRBJ1-1, with TRBD1 as a possible D gene (6 bases). CDR1 is MNHNY, CDR2 SVGAGI, per germline (reference sequence). Between the trimmed V and J ends, which lost 2 bases and 1 base, there was a span of 8 bases. The CDR3 runs 14 residues. Here the CDR3 reads CASSYVGGNTEAFF. In DNA, the CDR3 is TGTGCCAGCAGTTACGTAGGGGGGAACACTGAAGCTTTCTTT.

V usage is TRBV27 and J usage is TRBJ2-7; TRBD1 is a possible D gene (5 bases). The germline V gene encodes CDR1 MNHEY and CDR2 SMNVEV (reference sequence). The CDR3 extends over 16 amino acids. The V end was cut by 1 base, the J end by 4 bases, with 17 bases between. The CDR3, as DNA: TGTGCCAGCAGTTTATTCCGGCAGGGCGTATTTTACGAGCAGTACTTC. Protein product: CASSLFRQGVFYEQYF.

The J gene is TRBJ2-3, the V gene TRBV4-2, with D possibly being TRBD2 (6 bases). The germline V gene encodes CDR1 LGHNA and CDR2 YNFKEQ. With 1 base removed from V and 6 bases from J, the gap between germline ends came to 11 bases. The CDR3 spans 14 residues. As DNA, the CDR3 is TGTGCCAGCAGCCAAGGAGGGGAGGCGGATACGCAGTATTTT. Translation: CASSQGGEADTQYF.

This clone was detected only once. This sequence joins TRBV7-9 and TRBJ2-1; 11 nucleotides agree with TRBD2. Trimming took 2 bases from V and 9 from J; bases not matched to a gene: 6. The CDR3 is 15 residues long. Germline V gives CDR1 SEHNR, CDR2 FQNEAQ (reference sequence). CDR3 sequence: CASSLLAGGRGEQFF. The CDR3 bases are TGTGCCAGCAGCTTATTAGCGGGGGGGCGAGGTGAGCAGTTCTTC.